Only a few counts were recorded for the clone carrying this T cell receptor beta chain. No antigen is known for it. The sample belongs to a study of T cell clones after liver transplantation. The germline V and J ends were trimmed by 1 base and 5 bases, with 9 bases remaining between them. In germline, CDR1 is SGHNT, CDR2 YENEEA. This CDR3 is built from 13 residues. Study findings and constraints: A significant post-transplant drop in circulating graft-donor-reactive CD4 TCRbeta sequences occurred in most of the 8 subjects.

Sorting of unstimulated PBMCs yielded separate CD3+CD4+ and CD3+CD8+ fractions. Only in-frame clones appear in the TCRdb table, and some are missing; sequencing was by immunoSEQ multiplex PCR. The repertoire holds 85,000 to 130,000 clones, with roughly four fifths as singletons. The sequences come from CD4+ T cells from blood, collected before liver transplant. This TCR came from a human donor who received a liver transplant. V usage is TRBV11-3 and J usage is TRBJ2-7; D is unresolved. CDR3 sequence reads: CASSLGGRDEQYF. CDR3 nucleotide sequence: TGTGCCAGCAGCTTAGGGGGTCGCGACGAGCAGTACTTC.